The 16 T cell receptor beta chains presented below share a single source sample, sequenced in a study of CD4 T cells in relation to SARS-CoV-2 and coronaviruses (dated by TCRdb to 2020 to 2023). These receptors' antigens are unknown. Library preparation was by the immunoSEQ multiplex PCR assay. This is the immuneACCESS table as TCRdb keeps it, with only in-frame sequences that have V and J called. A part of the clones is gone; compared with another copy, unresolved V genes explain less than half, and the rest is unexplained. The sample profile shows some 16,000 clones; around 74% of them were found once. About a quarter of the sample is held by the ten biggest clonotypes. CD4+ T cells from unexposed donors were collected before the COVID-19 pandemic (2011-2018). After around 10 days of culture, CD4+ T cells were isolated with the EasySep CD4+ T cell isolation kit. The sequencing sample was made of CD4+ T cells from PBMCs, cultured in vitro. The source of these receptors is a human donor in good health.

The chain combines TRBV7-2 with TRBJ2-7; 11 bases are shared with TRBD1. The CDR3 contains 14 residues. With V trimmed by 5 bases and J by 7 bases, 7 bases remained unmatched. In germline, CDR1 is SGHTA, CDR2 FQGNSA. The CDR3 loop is CASSGRTGGGEQYF. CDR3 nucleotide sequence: TGTGCCAGCAGCGGGCGGACAGGGGGCGGTGAGCAGTACTTC.

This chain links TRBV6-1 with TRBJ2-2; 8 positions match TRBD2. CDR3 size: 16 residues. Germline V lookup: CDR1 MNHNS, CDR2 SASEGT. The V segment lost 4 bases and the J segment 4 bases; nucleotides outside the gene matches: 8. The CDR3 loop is CASSVRGGAGTGELFF. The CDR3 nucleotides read TGTGCCAGCAGTGTCCGGGGGGGAGCGGGCACCGGGGAGCTGTTTTTT.

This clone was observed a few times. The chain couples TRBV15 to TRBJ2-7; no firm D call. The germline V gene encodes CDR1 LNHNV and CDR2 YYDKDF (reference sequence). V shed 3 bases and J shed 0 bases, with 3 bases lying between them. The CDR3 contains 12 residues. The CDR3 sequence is CATSRPSYEQYF. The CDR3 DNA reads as TGTGCCACCAGCAGGCCCTCCTACGAGCAGTACTTC.

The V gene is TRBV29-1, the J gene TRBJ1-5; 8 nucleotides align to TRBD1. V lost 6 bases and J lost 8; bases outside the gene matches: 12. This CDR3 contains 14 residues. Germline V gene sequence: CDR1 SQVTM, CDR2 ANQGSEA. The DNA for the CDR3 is TGCAGCGTGGGACACACAGGGGGTGTCAAGCCCCAGCATTTT. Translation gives CSVGHTGGVKPQHF.

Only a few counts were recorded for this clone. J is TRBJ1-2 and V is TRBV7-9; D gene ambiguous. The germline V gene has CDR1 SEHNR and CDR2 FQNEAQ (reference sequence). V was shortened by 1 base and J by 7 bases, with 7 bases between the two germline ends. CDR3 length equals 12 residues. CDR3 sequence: CASSLVSSGYTF. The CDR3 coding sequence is TGTGCCAGCAGCTTAGTTTCCTCTGGCTACACCTTC.

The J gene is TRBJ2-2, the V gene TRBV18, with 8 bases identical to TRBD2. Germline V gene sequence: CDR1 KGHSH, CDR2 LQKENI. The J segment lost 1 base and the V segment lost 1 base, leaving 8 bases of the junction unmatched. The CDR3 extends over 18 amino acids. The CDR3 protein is CASSPLMLAGGNTGELFF. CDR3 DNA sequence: TGTGCCAGCTCACCACTTATGCTAGCGGGCGGGAACACCGGGGAGCTGTTTTTT. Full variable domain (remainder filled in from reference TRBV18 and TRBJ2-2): NAGVMQNPRHLVRRRGQEARLRCSPMKGHSHVYWYRQLPEEGLKFMVYLQKENIIDESGMPKERFSAEFPKEGPSILRIQQVVRGDSAAYFCASSPLMLAGGNTGELFFGEGSRLTVL.

This chain's CDR3 is CASSYQGPYGYTF. The CDR3 region has the DNA TGTGCCAGCAGTTATCAAGGGCCCTATGGCTACACCTTC. This chain connects TRBV6-2 or TRBV6-3 to TRBJ1-2, with no clear D. With 3 bases removed from V and 4 bases from J, the gap between germline ends came to 9 bases. The CDR3 covers 13 residues. Looked up from germline, CDR1 is MNHEY and CDR2 is SVGEGT.

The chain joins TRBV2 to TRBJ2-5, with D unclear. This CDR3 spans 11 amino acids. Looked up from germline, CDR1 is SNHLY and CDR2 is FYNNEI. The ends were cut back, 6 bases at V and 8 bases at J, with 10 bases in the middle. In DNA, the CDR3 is TGTGCCAGCAGCCTCCAATCAACCCAGTACTTC. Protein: CASSLQSTQYF.

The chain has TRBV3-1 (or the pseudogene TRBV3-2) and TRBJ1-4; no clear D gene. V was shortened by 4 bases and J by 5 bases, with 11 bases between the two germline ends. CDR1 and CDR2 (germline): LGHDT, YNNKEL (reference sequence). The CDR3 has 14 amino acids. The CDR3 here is CASSRRLGNEKLFF. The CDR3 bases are TGTGCCAGCAGCCGAAGGCTAGGGAATGAAAAACTGTTTTTT.

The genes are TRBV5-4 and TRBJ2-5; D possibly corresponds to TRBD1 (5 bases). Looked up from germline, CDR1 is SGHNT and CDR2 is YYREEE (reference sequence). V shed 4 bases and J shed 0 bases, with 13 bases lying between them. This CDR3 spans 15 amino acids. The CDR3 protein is CASSLYRTDQETQYF. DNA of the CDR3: TGTGCCAGCAGCCTTTACAGGACGGACCAAGAGACCCAGTACTTC.

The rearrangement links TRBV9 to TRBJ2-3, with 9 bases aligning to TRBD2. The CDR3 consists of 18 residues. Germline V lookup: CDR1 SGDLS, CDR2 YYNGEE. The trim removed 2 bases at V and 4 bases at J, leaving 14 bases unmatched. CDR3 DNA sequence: TGTGCCAGCAGCGTCTTCCCCTTGCGGGAGGGCCCAGCAGATACGCAGTATTTT. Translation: CASSVFPLREGPADTQYF.

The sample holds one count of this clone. The chain's CDR3 is CASSLSGDTEAFF. The DNA of the CDR3 is TGTGCCAGCAGCCTATCAGGGGACACTGAAGCTTTCTTT. The V call is TRBV11-3, the J call TRBJ1-1; D might be TRBD1 (6 bases). Germline-derived CDR1 and CDR2 are SGHNT and YENEEA. CDR3 length: 13 amino acids. Deletions cut 5 bases from V and 3 bases from J, with 10 bases between.

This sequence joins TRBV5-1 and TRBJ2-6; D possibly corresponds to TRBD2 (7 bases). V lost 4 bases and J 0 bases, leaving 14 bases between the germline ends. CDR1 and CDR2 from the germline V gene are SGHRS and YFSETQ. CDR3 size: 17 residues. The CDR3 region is CASSRGDTGSGANVLTF. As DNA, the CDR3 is TGCGCCAGCAGCCGGGGGGACACTGGCTCTGGGGCCAACGTCCTGACTTTC.

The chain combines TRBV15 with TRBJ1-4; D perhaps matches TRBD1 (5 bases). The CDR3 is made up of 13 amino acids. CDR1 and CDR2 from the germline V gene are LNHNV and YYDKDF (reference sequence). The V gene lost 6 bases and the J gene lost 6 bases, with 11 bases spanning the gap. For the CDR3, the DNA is TGTGCCACCAGTCGGGGGGTAGATGAAAAACTGTTTTTT. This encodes CATSRGVDEKLFF. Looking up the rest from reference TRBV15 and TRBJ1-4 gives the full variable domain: DAMVIQNPRYQVTQFGKPVTLSCSQTLNHNVMYWYQQKSSQAPKLLFHYYDKDFNNEADTPDNFQSRRPNTSFCFLDIRSPGLGDTAMYLCATSRGVDEKLFFGSGTQLSVL.

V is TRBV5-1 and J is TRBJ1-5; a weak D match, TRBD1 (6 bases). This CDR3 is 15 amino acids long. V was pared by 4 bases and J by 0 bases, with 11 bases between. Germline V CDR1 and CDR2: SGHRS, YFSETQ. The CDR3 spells CASSPGQNSNQPQHF. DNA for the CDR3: TGCGCCAGCAGCCCCGGACAGAATAGCAATCAGCCCCAGCATTTT.

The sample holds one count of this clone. The CDR3 reads CASSLTGGETEAFF. The CDR3 DNA follows: TGCGCCAGCAGCTTGACAGGGGGGGAGACTGAAGCTTTCTTT. The chain links TRBV5-1 to TRBJ1-1; 8 positions match TRBD1. The CDR3 loop spans 14 amino acids. Per the germline V gene, CDR1 is SGHRS and CDR2 is YFSETQ. Trimming took 1 base from V and 5 from J; bases not matched to a gene: 4.